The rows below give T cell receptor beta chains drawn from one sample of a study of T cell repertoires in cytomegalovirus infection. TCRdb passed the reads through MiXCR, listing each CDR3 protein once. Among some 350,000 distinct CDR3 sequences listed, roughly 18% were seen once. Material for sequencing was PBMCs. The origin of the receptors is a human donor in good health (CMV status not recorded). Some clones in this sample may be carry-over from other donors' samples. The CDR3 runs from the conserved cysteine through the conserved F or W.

CDR3: CASSADRVKAFF; J: TRBJ1-1; V: TRBV7-2
CDR3: CAWIPWGENEQFF; J: TRBJ2-1; V: TRBV30
CDR3: CASSPRAGWGPYEQYF; J: TRBJ2-7; V: TRBV7-2
CDR3: CASSLGQSYAGELFF; J: TRBJ2-2; V: TRBV7-2
CDR3: CASSDPAGTTNEKLFF; J: TRBJ1-4; V: TRBV28
CDR3: CASSLRTFRRYEQYF; J: TRBJ2-7; V: TRBV18
CDR3: CASSRNRDYYGYTF; J: TRBJ1-2; V: TRBV4-3
CDR3: CSVRIRGGETQYF; J: TRBJ2-5; V: TRBV20-1
CDR3: CASSPNRGPQETQYF; J: TRBJ2-5; V: TRBV7-6
CDR3: CASSYSTVETGGYEQYF; J: TRBJ2-7; V: TRBV6-5
CDR3: CASSLGFDRYSYEQYF; J: TRBJ2-7; V: TRBV5-1
CDR3: CASSITFGATEAFF; J: TRBJ1-1; V: TRBV19
CDR3: CSAQPGRTNSPLHF; J: TRBJ1-6; V: TRBV20-1
CDR3: CASSPTVGVDTEAFF; J: TRBJ1-1; V: TRBV28
CDR3: CASSHRENTEAFF; J: TRBJ1-1; V: TRBV5-1
CDR3: CASSSRATQETQYF; J: TRBJ2-5; V: TRBV7-9
CDR3: CASSSASGQGAYEQYF; J: TRBJ2-7; V: TRBV7-2
CDR3: CASSPASNQPQHF; J: TRBJ1-5; V: TRBV18
CDR3: CASSSLPGLGKLFF; J: TRBJ1-4; V: TRBV7-6
CDR3: CSAIRDTKGHEQFF; J: TRBJ2-1; V: TRBV20-1
CDR3: CASSPGEGRRLRSYEQYF; J: TRBJ2-7; V: TRBV7-9
CDR3: CASSDGQTNTQYF; J: TRBJ2-3; V: TRBV28
CDR3: CSADKLTGSYNEQFF; J: TRBJ2-1; V: TRBV20-1
CDR3: CASSLDEPGEQYF; J: TRBJ2-7; V: TRBV5-1
CDR3: CASSQTPVMGETQYF; J: TRBJ2-5; V: TRBV4-3
CDR3: CASSQTREMNTEAFF; J: TRBJ1-1; V: TRBV4-1
CDR3: CASSFRGNQPQHF; J: TRBJ1-5; V: TRBV19
CDR3: CASSSYSRSEKLFF; J: TRBJ1-4; V: TRBV12-3/TRBV12-4
CDR3: CASRPTGQDEQYF; J: TRBJ2-7; V: TRBV6-8
CDR3: CASSYSDQDSYEQYF; J: TRBJ2-7; V: TRBV6-9
CDR3: CATKGGRGVGEQFF; J: TRBJ2-1; V: TRBV19
CDR3: CASSVGLGINNEQFF; J: TRBJ2-1; V: TRBV9
CDR3: CASSQRGAGANEQFF; J: TRBJ2-1; V: TRBV7-6
CDR3: CASTHRGVERTEAFF; J: TRBJ1-1; V: TRBV12-3/TRBV12-4
CDR3: CASSPRGEDTQYF; J: TRBJ2-3; V: TRBV4-1
CDR3: CASSFVPSMNTETFF; J: TRBJ1-1; V: TRBV12-3/TRBV12-4
CDR3: CASSLIAGGTADTQYF; J: TRBJ2-3; V: TRBV7-2
CDR3: CASSLVAVTPSYEQYF; J: TRBJ2-7; V: TRBV7-2
CDR3: CASSMDRLNTEAFF; J: TRBJ1-1; V: TRBV12-3/TRBV12-4
CDR3: CASSQYGSETQYF; J: TRBJ2-5; V: TRBV3-1
CDR3: CSASRGPSTDTQYF; J: TRBJ2-3; V: TRBV20-1
CDR3: CAINTGTGNPYEQYF; J: TRBJ2-7; V: TRBV10-3
CDR3: CASSLQGAFTEAFF; J: TRBJ1-1; V: TRBV7-2
CDR3: CASSLGTDWYGYTF; J: TRBJ1-2; V: TRBV19
CDR3: CASSFSSGGYQETQYF; J: TRBJ2-5; V: TRBV7-2
CDR3: CASSTRTGRGQPQHF; J: TRBJ1-5; V: TRBV12-3/TRBV12-4
CDR3: CASSLSHRAGNSPLHF; J: TRBJ1-6; V: TRBV5-1